A single sample gave rise to the 24 T cell receptor beta chains below, sequenced in a study of shared clonotypes between healthy human individuals. Libraries were prepared by immunoSEQ multiplex PCR; TCRdb keeps only in-frame clonotypes and omits some of them. The table includes some 1,900,000 clones, approximately 95% detected once. Naive CD8 cells were CD45RO-negative, positively selected for CCR7, excluding terminally differentiated effector memory CD45RA+ cells. Sample: naive CD8+ T cells sorted from blood. These receptors all come from a man aged 18 to 29 in good health.

In regard to this clone: This sample includes further DNA sequences coding for the same CDR3. The V gene is TRBV11-2, the J gene TRBJ1-3, with no clear D. CDR1 is SGHAT, CDR2 FQNNGV, per germline. Trimming left V 1 base short and J 0 bases short, with 4 bases between. The CDR3 consists of 14 residues. The CDR3 here is CASSLVISGNTIYF. The CDR3, as DNA: TGTGCCAGCAGCTTAGTGATCTCTGGAAACACCATATATTTT.

The rearrangement links TRBV19 to TRBJ2-2; 10 positions match TRBD2. Trimming removed 1 base from V and 7 bases from J; junction bases left unmatched: 3. In germline, CDR1 is LNHDA, CDR2 SQIVND (reference sequence). The CDR3 runs 15 residues. CDR3 residues: CASSIGTSGYGELFF. The CDR3 DNA sequence: TGTGCCAGTAGTATAGGGACTAGCGGCTACGGGGAGCTGTTTTTT.

The J gene is TRBJ2-7, the V gene TRBV4-1, with 14 bases identical to TRBD2. Germline V CDR1 and CDR2: MGHRA, YSYEKL. This CDR3 contains 18 residues. The J segment lost 4 bases and the V segment lost 0 bases, leaving 8 bases of the junction unmatched. The CDR3 region has the DNA TGCGCCAGCAGCCAAGATCCCCCGGGACTAGCGGGGGCATACGAGCAGTACTTC. Translation: CASSQDPPGLAGAYEQYF.

Of note for this clone: Other DNA sequences in the sample encode the same CDR3. The rearrangement uses TRBV28 and TRBJ1-1; D gene ambiguous. Per the germline V gene, CDR1 is MDHEN and CDR2 is SYDVKM. Trimming removed 1 base from V and 1 base from J, with 4 bases in between. The CDR3 has 13 amino acids. The CDR3 loop is CASSLLGNTEAFF. The CDR3 coding sequence is TGTGCCAGCAGTTTATTGGGGAACACTGAAGCTTTCTTT.

V and J are TRBV15 and TRBJ2-1; D is unresolved. The V gene lost 0 bases and the J gene lost 9 bases, with 9 bases spanning the gap. Germline values: CDR1 LNHNV, CDR2 YYDKDF (reference sequence). The CDR3 loop spans 13 amino acids. CDR3 in DNA: TGTGCCACCAGCAGAGATCGTCTAACTGAGCAGTTCTTC. Translating it yields CATSRDRLTEQFF.

In DNA form, the CDR3 reads TGTGCCAGCAGCCTATCACGTGAGCTAGTCTACAATGAGCAGTTCTTC. This gives the protein CASSLSRELVYNEQFF. The V call is TRBV5-6, the J call TRBJ2-1; D gene unclear. V was clipped by 4 bases and J by 3 bases, with 17 bases between them. The CDR3 runs 16 residues. The germline gives CDR1 SGHDT, CDR2 YYEEEE. Combining the CDR3 with reference TRBV5-6 and TRBJ2-1 gives the whole variable domain DAGVTQSPTHLIKTRGQQVTLRCSPKSGHDTVSWYQQALGQGPQFIFQYYEEEERQRGNFPDRFSGHQFPNYSSELNVNALLLGDSALYLCASSLSRELVYNEQFFGPGTRLTVL.

This clone was picked up a small number of times. The rearrangement links TRBV5-6 to TRBJ2-7; D possibly corresponds to TRBD2 (6 bases). The V end was cut by 3 bases, the J end by 1 base, with 8 bases between. The CDR3 is made up of 13 amino acids. Germline CDR1 reads SGHDT; CDR2 reads YYEEEE. CDR3 sequence (DNA): TGTGCCAGCAGCTGGGGGACTTCCTACGAGCAGTACTTC. Translated, it gives CASSWGTSYEQYF.

With regard to this clone: The sample has other DNA sequences that encode this CDR3 too. V and J are TRBV27 and TRBJ1-2, with D hard to call. The CDR3 is made up of 13 amino acids. V lost 3 bases and J 2 bases, leaving 7 bases between the germline ends. Looked up from germline, CDR1 is MNHEY and CDR2 is SMNVEV (reference sequence). The CDR3 sequence is CASSFVGNYGYTF. The DNA for the CDR3 is TGTGCCAGCAGTTTTGTAGGGAACTATGGCTACACCTTC.

For this clone: Other DNA sequences in this sample translate to the same CDR3. The gene calls are TRBV5-1 and TRBJ2-1; no definite D call. The V end lost 3 bases, the J end lost 4 bases, and 2 bases lay between the germline ends. CDR3 length: 11 amino acids. In germline, CDR1 is SGHRS, CDR2 YFSETQ. This CDR3 reads CASSSYNEQFF. As DNA, the CDR3 is TGCGCCAGCAGCTCTTACAATGAGCAGTTCTTC.

V and J are TRBV11-2 and TRBJ2-1; D might be TRBD1 or TRBD2, each matching 5 bases. The CDR3 length is 13 residues. Trimming left V 8 bases short and J 5 bases short, with 13 bases between. Germline CDR1 SGHAT, CDR2 FQNNGV. The CDR3 protein is CASPGTDNNEQFF. DNA of the CDR3: TGTGCCAGCCCGGGGACCGACAACAATGAGCAGTTCTTC. Variable domain in full (rest from reference TRBV11-2 and TRBJ2-1): EAGVAQSPRYKIIEKRQSVAFWCNPISGHATLYWYQQILGQGPKLLIQFQNNGVVDDSQLPKDRFSAERLKGVDSTLKIQPAKLEDSAVYLCASPGTDNNEQFFGPGTRLTVL.

This chain connects TRBV27 to TRBJ2-1; D uncertain. CDR3 size: 12 residues. From germline, CDR1 is MNHEY and CDR2 SMNVEV (reference sequence). V was clipped by 2 bases and J by 8 bases, with 7 bases between them. CDR3 sequence reads: CASSLINDEQFF. CDR3 in DNA: TGTGCCAGCAGTTTAATTAACGATGAGCAGTTCTTC.

The rearrangement joins TRBV30 to TRBJ1-6; unclear D gene. Trimming pared 0 bases from V and 4 bases from J, leaving 10 bases between. This CDR3 region has 15 residues. Looked up from germline, CDR1 is GTSNPN and CDR2 is SVGIG (reference sequence). The CDR3 DNA reads TGTGCCTGGAGTGTACTTGGGAGGTATAATTCACCCCTCCACTTT. It yields the protein CAWSVLGRYNSPLHF.

The chain joins TRBV2 to TRBJ2-1; weak D call: TRBD1 (6 bases). The CDR3 runs to 15 residues. The ends were cut back, 3 bases at V and 4 bases at J, with 13 bases in the middle. Germline V gene data show CDR1 as SNHLY and CDR2 as FYNNEI. The CDR3: CASSDRGDLYNEQFF. The CDR3 nucleotides read TGTGCCAGCAGTGACAGGGGTGATTTGTACAATGAGCAGTTCTTC.

The chain recombines TRBV4-3 with TRBJ1-2; TRBD1 aligns across 8 bases. V shed 6 bases, J shed 3 bases, and the junction held 6 bases outside the gene matches. Per the germline V gene, CDR1 is LGHNA and CDR2 is YSLEER. The CDR3 is 14 residues long. Here the CDR3 reads CASSVGQGDYGYTF. In nucleotides, the CDR3 is TGCGCCAGCAGTGTCGGACAGGGAGACTATGGCTACACCTTC.

The rearrangement joins TRBV4-3 to TRBJ2-7; TRBD2 matches at 10 bases. The germline V gene encodes CDR1 LGHNA and CDR2 YSLEER. The V segment lost 3 bases and the J segment 2 bases; nucleotides outside the gene matches: 4. This CDR3 comprises 15 residues. CDR3 bases: TGCGCCAGCAGCCAGGGACTAGCGACGACCTACGAGCAGTACTTC. Its translation is CASSQGLATTYEQYF.

The chain joins TRBV11-3 to TRBJ2-1; D may be TRBD1 (8 bases). Trimming removed 0 bases from V and 7 bases from J, with 13 bases in between. Germline loops: CDR1 SGHNT, CDR2 YENEEA. This CDR3 spans 15 amino acids. The CDR3 bases are TGTGCCAGCAGCTTAGATGAACAGGGGGGGAATGAGCAGTTCTTC. As protein: CASSLDEQGGNEQFF. Full variable domain (remainder filled in from reference TRBV11-3 and TRBJ2-1): EAGVVQSPRYKIIEKKQPVAFWCNPISGHNTLYWYLQNLGQGPELLIRYENEEAVDDSQLPKDRFSAERLKGVDSTLKIQPAELGDSAVYLCASSLDEQGGNEQFFGPGTRLTVL.

This clone was seen just once. CDR3 sequence (DNA): TGTGCCAGCAGTTATCGGGGTATCTCCTACGAGCAGTACTTC. This translates into CASSYRGISYEQYF. This sequence joins TRBV6-1 and TRBJ2-7, with TRBD2 as a possible D gene (5 bases). The CDR3 length is 14 residues. V lost 5 bases and J 0 bases, leaving 11 bases between the germline ends. Germline values: CDR1 MNHNS, CDR2 SASEGT.

The J gene is TRBJ1-2, the V gene TRBV27; 7 positions match TRBD1. The CDR3 has 14 residues. The V gene's germline CDR1 is MNHEY and CDR2 SMNVEV (reference sequence). V trimming: 5 bases; J trimming: 4 bases; junction bases outside the gene matches: 7. The CDR3, as DNA: TGTGCCAGCAGTCCCCGACAGGGACTCTATGGCTACACCTTC. It codes for CASSPRQGLYGYTF.

The rearrangement joins TRBV4-1 to TRBJ2-3; 7 bases fit TRBD2. The CDR3 extends over 17 amino acids. Germline CDR1 reads MGHRA; CDR2 reads YSYEKL. J gave up 2 bases and V 0 bases, and 8 bases lay outside the gene matches. The CDR3 DNA sequence: TGCGCCAGCAGCCAAGATGGTCCAGCGGGGCTCACAGATACGCAGTATTTT. It specifies CASSQDGPAGLTDTQYF.

This chain joins TRBV9 and TRBJ2-7; D is unresolved. The CDR3 totals 14 residues. Germline CDR1 SGDLS, CDR2 YYNGEE. V was pared by 3 bases and J by 0 bases, with 10 bases between. The CDR3 region is CASSEAAGSYEQYF. CDR3 DNA: TGTGCCAGCAGCGAGGCAGCCGGCTCCTACGAGCAGTACTTC.

This sequence joins TRBV6-4 and TRBJ1-3; D might be TRBD1 (6 bases). The CDR3 runs 18 residues. CDR1 and CDR2 (germline): MRHNA, SNTAGT. CDR3 sequence (DNA): TGTGTCAAGCAGTGCGCAACGGGGGGCAGACGCACTGGAAACACCATATATTTT. This sequence encodes CVKQCATGGRRTGNTIYF.

This chain links TRBV9 with TRBJ1-3, with 8 bases matching TRBD1. The J segment lost 7 bases and the V segment lost 0 bases, leaving 6 bases of the junction unmatched. This CDR3 is 15 amino acids long. Germline CDR1 reads SGDLS; CDR2 reads YYNGEE. CDR3 bases: TGTGCCAGCAGCGTAGACCGGACAGGGATTAACACCATATATTTT. Translation: CASSVDRTGINTIYF.

The J gene is TRBJ1-5, the V gene TRBV27; 7 bases map to TRBD1. The V gene's germline CDR1 is MNHEY and CDR2 SMNVEV (reference sequence). V was pared by 5 bases and J by 7 bases, with 8 bases of the junction left unmatched. The CDR3 is 14 residues long. The CDR3 sequence is CASSPRDSLQPQHF. CDR3 coding DNA: TGTGCCAGCAGTCCCCGGGACAGCTTACAGCCCCAGCATTTT.

This chain links TRBV28 with TRBJ2-3, with 7 positions matching TRBD1. From germline, CDR1 is MDHEN and CDR2 SYDVKM. The CDR3 covers 15 residues. V lost 7 bases, J lost 2 bases, and 9 bases stayed unmatched. The CDR3 DNA sequence: TGTGCCAGCACCGGCACAGGGGATTTCACAGATACGCAGTATTTT. This gives the protein CASTGTGDFTDTQYF.